This T cell receptor beta chain was sequenced during a study of blood T cell repertoires in COVID-19. On the study more broadly: Researchers got acute and convalescent COVID-19 samples from the United States, Italy and Spain. Nucleic acid was either cDNA or gDNA, and it came from T cells, B-cell-depleted T cells, or PBMCs.

Deletions cut 7 bases from V and 9 bases from J, with 19 bases between. This CDR3 has 14 residues. Germline CDR1 is SEHNR and CDR2 is FQNEAQ (reference sequence). In the study's own analysis: Cell counts per sample came from amplifying reference gene primers. Only in-frame clones appear in the TCRdb table, and some are missing; sequencing was by immunoSEQ multiplex PCR. V, J and clone size were drawn from that table, and D and trimming were deduced from the DNA. The top ten clones hold just over 7% of a sample with under 450,000 clones, 80% to 90% of them seen once. Seattle patients were enrolled during active infection and followed longitudinally.

The sequence was obtained from a woman aged 60-75 years with COVID-19, enrolled during active disease. The V call is TRBV7-9, the J call TRBJ2-1; a possible D gene is TRBD2 (5 bases). The sample consisted of peripheral blood. CDR3 DNA: TGTGCCAGCAAATCGGGAACCTTTGAGGGTGAGCAGTTCTTC. Amino acid sequence: CASKSGTFEGEQFF.